This entry describes one T cell receptor (beta chain). Per the study methods: Estimated nucleated cell counts came from reference gene primer amplification. Profiling relied on immunoSEQ multiplex PCR, and the TCRdb table lists in-frame clones only, not all of them. V, J and clone size are those of that table, while D and trimming were read from the DNA. The sample has some 140,000 clones, 81% seen once. These data belong to a study of blood T cell repertoires in COVID-19. The germline V gene encodes CDR1 DFQATT and CDR2 SNEGSKA (reference sequence). The CDR3 length is 11 residues. The ends were cut back, 5 bases at V and 5 bases at J, with 9 bases in the middle.

The chain joins TRBV20-1 to TRBJ2-5, with TRBD1 as a possible D gene (7 bases). Sample: peripheral blood. The sequence was obtained from a woman aged 60 to 75 with active or convalescent COVID-19. In DNA, the CDR3 is TGCAGTGCTTCAGGGGGGGAGACCCAGTACTTC. This gives the protein CSASGGETQYF.